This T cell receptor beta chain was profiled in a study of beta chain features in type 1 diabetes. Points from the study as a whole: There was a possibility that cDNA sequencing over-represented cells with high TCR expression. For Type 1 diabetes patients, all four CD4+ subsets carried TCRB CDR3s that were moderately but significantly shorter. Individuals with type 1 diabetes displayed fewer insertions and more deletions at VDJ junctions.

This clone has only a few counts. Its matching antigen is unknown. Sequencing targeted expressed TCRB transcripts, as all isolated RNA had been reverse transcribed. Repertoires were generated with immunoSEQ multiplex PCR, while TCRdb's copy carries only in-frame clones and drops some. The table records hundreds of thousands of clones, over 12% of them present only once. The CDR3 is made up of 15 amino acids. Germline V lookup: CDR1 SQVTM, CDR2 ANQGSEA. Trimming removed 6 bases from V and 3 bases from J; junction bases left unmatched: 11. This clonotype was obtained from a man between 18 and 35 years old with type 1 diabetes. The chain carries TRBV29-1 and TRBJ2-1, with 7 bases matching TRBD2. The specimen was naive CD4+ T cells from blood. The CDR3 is CSVGSKRGLYNEQFF. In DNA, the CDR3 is TGCAGCGTAGGCTCCAAGCGGGGACTCTACAATGAGCAGTTCTTC.